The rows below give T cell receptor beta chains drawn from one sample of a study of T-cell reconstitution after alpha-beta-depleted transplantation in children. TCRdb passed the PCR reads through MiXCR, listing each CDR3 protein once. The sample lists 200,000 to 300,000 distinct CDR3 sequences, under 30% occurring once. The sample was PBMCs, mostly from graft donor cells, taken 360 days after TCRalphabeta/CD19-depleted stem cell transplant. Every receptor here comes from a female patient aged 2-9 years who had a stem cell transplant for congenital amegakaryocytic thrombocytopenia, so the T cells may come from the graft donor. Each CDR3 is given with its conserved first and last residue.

CDR3aa: CASSFSPSSYEQYF; v_gene: TRBV12-3/TRBV12-4
CDR3aa: CSVRTSGRNTQYF; v_gene: TRBV29-1
CDR3aa: CSAVLGGNYGYTF; v_gene: TRBV20-1
CDR3aa: CASSQVGIRGGYTF; v_gene: TRBV4-1
CDR3aa: CASSQPTVRRNQPQHF; v_gene: TRBV14
CDR3aa: CASSRLFLSGGKSSYNEQFF; v_gene: TRBV27
CDR3aa: CASSQPLRPRDGNTIYF; v_gene: TRBV4-1
CDR3aa: CASSSLDDEQFF; v_gene: TRBV5-4
CDR3aa: CAISVGTDTDTQYF; v_gene: TRBV10-3
CDR3aa: CASSQEGGAGQPQHF; v_gene: TRBV4-1
CDR3aa: CATSDNRVSNQPQHF; v_gene: TRBV24-1
CDR3aa: CSARDRAGTQYF; v_gene: TRBV20-1
CDR3aa: CASSLGYGLGETQYF; v_gene: TRBV27
CDR3aa: CASSSWTTNTEAFF; v_gene: TRBV12-3/TRBV12-4
CDR3aa: CASRTGVNVDEQYF; v_gene: TRBV6-1
CDR3aa: CASSYPFWGSSSSYEQYF; v_gene: TRBV28
CDR3aa: CASSQQGANVLTF; v_gene: TRBV28
CDR3aa: CASSLVRGLQETQYF; v_gene: TRBV11-2
CDR3aa: CASSLLSGTGNTIYF; v_gene: TRBV3-1
CDR3aa: CASSQEGQRYNQPQHF; v_gene: TRBV4-2
CDR3aa: CAWNKGGNTIYF; v_gene: TRBV30
CDR3aa: CASSLAITTNEQFF; v_gene: TRBV5-1
CDR3aa: CASSLAPASARYGYTF; v_gene: TRBV7-2
CDR3aa: CAWAGGPNEQFF; v_gene: TRBV30
CDR3aa: CASILRGSSYNEQFF; v_gene: TRBV7-8
CDR3aa: CASSARQVTEAFF; v_gene: TRBV9
CDR3aa: CASSLVTGTGLYHEQYF; v_gene: TRBV7-9
CDR3aa: CAISRAVGTEAFF; v_gene: TRBV6-1
CDR3aa: CASSQRTYTGELFF; v_gene: TRBV3-1
CDR3aa: CASSLVPGQLAKNIQYF; v_gene: TRBV7-9
CDR3aa: CASSSSGGADTQYF; v_gene: TRBV28